The present T cell receptor beta chain was sequenced within a study of T cell repertoires in cytomegalovirus infection. The wider study: Public TCR beta signatures indicated both CMV infection and matching HLA type.

TCRdb re-derived calls from the reads in MiXCR, one entry per CDR3 protein. The top ten hold 13% of the sample, which has 900,000 to 950,000 distinct CDR3 sequences, about a third seen once. Study-wide results and limits: Carriers of CMV and the relevant HLA type were discriminated by public TCR beta frequency.

V lost 6 bases and J 2 bases, leaving 17 bases between the germline ends. Germline values: CDR1 MNHEY, CDR2 SVGAGI. This CDR3 region has 16 residues. In regard to this clonotype: Its antigen is not identified.

This chain joins TRBV6-5 and TRBJ2-1; a weak D match, TRBD1 (6 bases). The sequencing here drew on cultured CD8+ T cells from PBMCs, taken from culture after CMV antigen stimulation. The source of this sequence is a human donor in good health (CMV status not recorded). Some clones in this sample may be carry-over from other donors' samples. The CDR3 region is CASSSIPGVTYNEQFF. The CDR3 coding sequence is TGTGCCAGCAGCTCTATCCCAGGGGTTACCTACAATGAGCAGTTCTTC.